This T cell receptor beta chain stems from a study of blood T cell repertoires in COVID-19. Here immunoSEQ multiplex PCR was the method, and the copy in TCRdb shows in-frame clones only, minus some. The sample has around 110,000 clones, 80% seen once. The CDR3 totals 20 residues. The source of this sequence is a man aged 55 to 70 with active or convalescent COVID-19. The sample taken for sequencing was peripheral blood. The gene calls are TRBV21-1 and TRBJ2-7; the D call in the table, TRBD1, was not verified against the DNA. TRBV21-1 is classified as a pseudogene. The CDR3 region is CASRAFSGTGTPHGSYEQYF. CDR3 coding DNA: TGTGCCAGCCGCGCTTTCTCCGGGACAGGGACACCCCACGGGTCCTACGAGCAGTACTTC.